These T cell receptor beta chains were read from a single sample in a study of T cell responses to AZD1222 COVID-19 vaccine. Here immunoSEQ multiplex PCR was the method, and the copy in TCRdb shows in-frame clones only, minus some. Among around 85,000 clones listed, around 86% were seen once. Material: peripheral blood, obtained on day 0 of AZD1222 vaccination. The receptor source for this set is an adult in good health. Each CDR3 is given with its conserved first and last residue. The D gene is left open where the match is weak. Expanded clones get a size class; other rows say once, few or many, or leave the size out.

TRBD1	TRBJ1-1	NA	TRBV11-2	TGTGCCAGCAGCTCAGACAGGGTGGGCCCTTTTAACACTGAAGCTTTCTTT	CASSSDRVGPFNTEAFF
TRBD1	TRBJ2-1	NA	TRBV5-1	TGCGCCAGCAGCTGGGGACAGAACGCGAATGAGCAGTTCTTC	CASSWGQNANEQFF
NA	TRBJ2-1	NA	TRBV7-2	TGTGCCAGCAGCTTAGGGGCGTTCAATGAGCAGTTCTTC	CASSLGAFNEQFF
NA	TRBJ2-7	NA	TRBV5-1	TGCGCCAGCAGCTTCGGGACGAACTCCTACGAGCAGTACTTC	CASSFGTNSYEQYF
NA	TRBJ2-1	NA	TRBV5-4	TGTGCCAGCCCCAGTAAAGGCCCCATACTCAATGAGCAGTTCTTC	CASPSKGPILNEQFF
TRBD1	TRBJ2-7	NA	TRBV27	TGTGCCAGCCGGGACAGGGGACACGAGCAGTACTTC	CASRDRGHEQYF
NA	TRBJ2-2	NA	TRBV7-9	TGTGCCAGCAGCCTACTTTCCGGGGAGCTGTTTTTT	CASSLLSGELFF
NA	TRBJ1-5	NA	TRBV30	TGTGCCTGGAGTAGGGGGACGAGCAATCAGCCCCAGCATTTT	CAWSRGTSNQPQHF
TRBD2	TRBJ2-2	few	TRBV7-7	TGTGCTAGCAGCCCTCGTGGTAGCGGGAGCGGGAACACCGGGGAGCTGTTTTTT	CASSPRGSGSGNTGELFF
NA	TRBJ2-3	NA	TRBV5-6	TGTGCCAGCAGCTTTGGTCTAGACCGCACAGATACGCAGTATTTT	CASSFGLDRTDTQYF
TRBD2	TRBJ2-1	NA	TRBV7-2	TGTGCCAGCAGCCTTCGACTAGCGGGATGGGTGTTCTTC	CASSLRLAGWVFF
NA	TRBJ1-1	NA	TRBV27	TGTGCCAGCAGTTTATCTACCCCTCGTAAAGCGTACGCGAACACTGAAGCTTTCTTT	CASSLSTPRKAYANTEAFF
TRBD2	TRBJ2-3	once	TRBV10-3	TGTGCCATCAGTGGCGGGGGGCGGGGGGCTAGCACAGATACGCAGTATTTT	CAISGGGRGASTDTQYF
TRBD1	TRBJ1-3	NA	TRBV29-1	TGCAGCGCCCGGACAGGATCCAGAAACACCATATATTTT	CSARTGSRNTIYF
NA	TRBJ1-1	NA	TRBV5-1	TGCGCCAGCAGCTTGTGGCAGAACACTGAAGCTTTCTTT	CASSLWQNTEAFF
TRBD2	TRBJ2-1	NA	TRBV11-2	TGTGCCAGCAGCTTAGGGACTAGCGGGAGACCTTACAATGAGCAGTTCTTC	CASSLGTSGRPYNEQFF
TRBD2	TRBJ2-2	NA	TRBV7-7	TGTGCTAGCAGCTTAGGAGGGACTAGTCTTGGGAACACCGGGGAGCTGTTTTTT	CASSLGGTSLGNTGELFF
NA	TRBJ2-7	NA	TRBV6-4	TGTGCCAGCAGTGAATACGATGGCTACGAGCAGTACTTC	CASSEYDGYEQYF
TRBD1	TRBJ1-1	NA	TRBV29-1	TGCAGCGTCGGGACAGGGATCGCTGAAGCTTTCTTT	CSVGTGIAEAFF
TRBD1	TRBJ1-4	NA	TRBV3-1/TRBV3-2	TGTGCCAGCAGCCGCCAGCCGGGACAGGGTGAGGAAAAACTGTTTTTT	CASSRQPGQGEEKLFF
TRBD1	TRBJ1-4	NA	TRBV5-1	TGCGCCAGCAGCCCCTACCGACAGGGGACTAATGAAAAACTGTTTTTT	CASSPYRQGTNEKLFF
TRBD2	TRBJ2-3	once	TRBV2	TGTGCCAGCAGGGAGCGACTAGCGTTTAGCACAGATACGCAGTATTTT	CASRERLAFSTDTQYF
TRBD1	TRBJ1-2	NA	TRBV19	TGTGCCAGTAGTGGGTCCGCCAGGGGGAACTATGGCTACACCTTC	CASSGSARGNYGYTF
NA	TRBJ2-1	once	TRBV7-3	TGTGCCAGCAGCCCGGACCTCCGGGGCGTCAATGAGCAGTTCTTC	CASSPDLRGVNEQFF
TRBD1	TRBJ2-1	NA	TRBV5-1	TGCGCCAGCAGCTTCGACAGGGTAAATGAGCAGTTCTTC	CASSFDRVNEQFF
NA	TRBJ1-2	once	TRBV5-1	TGCGCCAGCAGCACCCTACATGGTGGCTACACCTTC	CASSTLHGGYTF
NA	TRBJ2-5	NA	TRBV5-5	TGTGCCAGCAGCTTGGTAGAGACCCAGTACTTC	CASSLVETQYF
NA	TRBJ1-1	NA	TRBV5-6	TGTGCCAGCAGCTTACCGGGGGTTATTGAAGCTTTCTTT	CASSLPGVIEAFF
NA	TRBJ2-7	NA	TRBV6-5	TGTGCCAGCAGGAACCTCCAATTTGGGGGCTACGAGCAGTACTTC	CASRNLQFGGYEQYF
NA	TRBJ1-4	NA	TRBV5-5	TGTGCCAGCAGCTTGATAAACAGTCCCAATGAAAAACTGTTTTTT	CASSLINSPNEKLFF
NA	TRBJ1-1	NA	TRBV5-1	TGCGCCAGCAGCTTGTCTCTGAACACTGAAGCTTTCTTT	CASSLSLNTEAFF
NA	TRBJ2-7	NA	TRBV6-2/TRBV6-3	TGTGCCAGCAGTTACTCGACCTACGAGCAGTACTTC	CASSYSTYEQYF
TRBD1	TRBJ2-7	NA	TRBV19	TGTGCCAGTAGTCCGGGACAGAGAGTCTACGAGCAGTACTTC	CASSPGQRVYEQYF
NA	TRBJ1-5	NA	TRBV15	TGTGCCACCAGCCCCAACCTCCTTACTCCAGATCAGCCCCAGCATTTT	CATSPNLLTPDQPQHF
NA	TRBJ2-2	NA	TRBV2	TGTGCCAGCAGTGTCGAAAGCGGGCCAAGGGGGGACACCGGGGAGCTGTTTTTT	CASSVESGPRGDTGELFF
NA	TRBJ1-5	medium-sized	TRBV20-1	TGCCATCTGGAAGGTAGTCAGCCCCAGCATTTT	CHLEGSQPQHF
TRBD2	TRBJ2-1	few	TRBV6-2/TRBV6-3	TGTGCCAGCAGCGGGACTAGCGACAATGAGCAGTTCTTC	CASSGTSDNEQFF
NA	TRBJ1-6	NA	TRBV4-3	TGCGCCAGCAGCCAAGATCGAAGGGGGTATGTGACCCTCCACTTT	CASSQDRRGYVTLHF
NA	TRBJ2-1	NA	TRBV9	TGTGCCAGCAGCGTAGCGTGGAGCTCCTACAATGAGCAGTTCTTC	CASSVAWSSYNEQFF
NA	TRBJ1-3	NA	TRBV4-2	TGTGCCAGCAGCCAAGATCCCAGATCTGGAAACACCATATATTTT	CASSQDPRSGNTIYF
NA	TRBJ2-1	NA	TRBV5-4	TGTGCCAGCAGCCATGAGCCGGGACAAGGGGCCTACAATGAGCAGTTCTTC	CASSHEPGQGAYNEQFF
NA	TRBJ2-7	NA	TRBV7-9	TGTGCCAGCACCCCAGGAGAGACCTACGAGCAGTACTTC	CASTPGETYEQYF
NA	TRBJ1-2	NA	TRBV5-4	TGTGCCAGCAGCCAACAGGTTACGGAGATCTATGGCTACACCTTC	CASSQQVTEIYGYTF
NA	TRBJ1-5	NA	TRBV30	TGTGCCTGGAGTGTGGGCAGGACCCAGCCCCAGCATTTT	CAWSVGRTQPQHF
NA	TRBJ1-1	NA	TRBV19	TGTGCCAGTAGTATCATGGCACCCGCTGAAGCTTTCTTT	CASSIMAPAEAFF
NA	TRBJ2-3	NA	TRBV2	TGTGCCAGCAGTGAAAGGGTCTCCGGAGGCACAGATACGCAGTATTTT	CASSERVSGGTDTQYF
NA	TRBJ2-3	NA	TRBV5-4	TGTGCCAGCAGATTCAAACAGGAGAGCACAGATACGCAGTATTTT	CASRFKQESTDTQYF
TRBD2	TRBJ2-7	large	TRBV6-5	TGTGCCAGCAGTTATAGCTCCGGGACTAGTCCCTCCGAGCAGTACTTC	CASSYSSGTSPSEQYF
NA	TRBJ2-7	NA	TRBV7-8	TGTGCCAGCAGCTTACCTGGGTCCTACGAGCAGTACTTC	CASSLPGSYEQYF
NA	TRBJ2-7	NA	TRBV9	TGTGCCAGCAGCGTAGAGGGCAGCTACGAGCAGTACTTC	CASSVEGSYEQYF
TRBD1	TRBJ1-2	few	TRBV7-8	TGTGCCAGCAGCTTATCTAGGACAGGGTCGGGGTATGGCTACACCTTC	CASSLSRTGSGYGYTF
NA	TRBJ1-2	NA	TRBV4-1	TGCGCCAGCAGCCATACCGAGTTCTATGGCTACACCTTC	CASSHTEFYGYTF
NA	TRBJ1-4	NA	TRBV30	TGTGCCTGGGGCAGGGATCTTAATGAAAAACTGTTTTTT	CAWGRDLNEKLFF
NA	TRBJ1-1	NA	TRBV6-6	TGTGCCAGCTTAGTCGGGGGAGGTAACACTGAAGCTTTCTTT	CASLVGGGNTEAFF